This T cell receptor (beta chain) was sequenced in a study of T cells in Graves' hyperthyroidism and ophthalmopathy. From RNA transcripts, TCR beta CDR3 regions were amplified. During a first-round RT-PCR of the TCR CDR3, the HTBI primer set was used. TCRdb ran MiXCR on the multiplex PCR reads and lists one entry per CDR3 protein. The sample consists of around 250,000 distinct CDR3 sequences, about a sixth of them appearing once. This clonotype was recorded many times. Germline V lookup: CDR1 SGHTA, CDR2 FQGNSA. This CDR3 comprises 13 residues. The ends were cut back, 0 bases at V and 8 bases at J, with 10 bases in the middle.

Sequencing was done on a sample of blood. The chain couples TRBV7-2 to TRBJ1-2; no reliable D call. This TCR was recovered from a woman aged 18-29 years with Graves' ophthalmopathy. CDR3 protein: CASSLARERGYTF. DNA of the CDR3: TGTGCCAGCAGCTTAGCGCGGGAACGGGGCTACACCTTC.